This T cell receptor beta chain was retrieved from a study of blood T cell repertoires in COVID-19. The CDR3 has 13 residues. Germline CDR1 is LGHDT and CDR2 is YNNKEL (reference sequence). Germline trimming cut 5 bases from V and 7 bases from J; bases unmatched to any gene: 5. Measured with immunoSEQ multiplex PCR; TCRdb has only the in-frame clones, and not every one. The repertoire holds over 250,000 clones, with about 87% as singletons. This clonotype originated in a woman aged 50 to 60 who had recovered from COVID-19. V usage is TRBV3-1 (or the pseudogene TRBV3-2) and J usage is TRBJ1-1, with 9 positions matching TRBD1. Sequencing was done on a sample of PBMCs or T cells enriched from blood (not recorded which). Here the CDR3 DNA reads TGTGCCAGCAGCGTACAGGGGGCGTTTGAAGCTTTCTTT. Its translation is CASSVQGAFEAFF.